The rows below give T cell receptor beta chains drawn from one sample of a study of cytomegalovirus exposure and HLA in healthy donors. Sequenced by immunoSEQ multiplex PCR; TCRdb stores in-frame clones only, minus some. Altogether over 150,000 clones are present, roughly 80% being singletons, with the ten largest covering 6% to 9%. The source material was PBMCs. These TCRs come from a woman in her thirties in good health and CMV-seropositive. Each CDR3 is given with its conserved first and last residue. D genes are given only for firm matches. Size is omitted from some rows. Given values are once, few, many or a class for expanded clones.

V,J,size,D,DNA,CDR3
TRBV5-1,TRBJ1-2,.,.,TGCGCCAGCAGCTGGGTACCAGGAGTAGCGGATGGCTACACCTTC,CASSWVPGVADGYTF
TRBV2,TRBJ2-3,.,TRBD2,TGTGCCAGCAAGGTAACTGCGGGGGGAGGAGCAGATACGCAGTATTTT,CASKVTAGGGADTQYF
TRBV7-2,TRBJ2-6,.,TRBD1,TGTGCCAGCAGCCCTAGGGGACAGGGCCCCTCTGGGGCCAACGTCCTGACTTTC,CASSPRGQGPSGANVLTF
TRBV19,TRBJ2-1,few,.,TGTGCCAGTAAAGGGGGGGCAAGTGAGCAGTTCTTC,CASKGGASEQFF
TRBV7-3,TRBJ2-3,.,TRBD2,TGTGCCAGCAGGTCCGGTATGGCGGGGGGCACAGATACGCAGTATTTT,CASRSGMAGGTDTQYF
TRBV10-3,TRBJ2-7,once,TRBD1,TGTGCCATCAGAGATCGGGACAGTGCCTACGAGCAGTACTTC,CAIRDRDSAYEQYF
TRBV27,TRBJ1-4,.,TRBD1,TGTGCCAGCAGCCCAAGACAGGGGCTAAGAGAAAAACTGTTTTTT,CASSPRQGLREKLFF
TRBV7-9,TRBJ2-5,once,TRBD1,TGTGCCAGCAGCTTCGCCCCGGGACAGGGACAAGAGACCCAGTACTTC,CASSFAPGQGQETQYF
TRBV5-1,TRBJ1-2,.,.,TGCGCCAGCAGCTTGACCGGGGATAAGATATATGGCTACACCTTC,CASSLTGDKIYGYTF
TRBV6-6,TRBJ1-1,.,.,TGTGCCAGCAGTTACTGGACTGACACTGAAGCTTTCTTT,CASSYWTDTEAFF
TRBV19,TRBJ1-6,.,.,TGTGCCAGTTCCGCAGGGAAAGGCCCAGCCTATAATTCACCCCTCCACTTT,CASSAGKGPAYNSPLHF
TRBV5-1,TRBJ2-1,.,TRBD2,TGCGCCAGCAGTTCACCGGGACTACGCAATGAGCAGTTCTTC,CASSSPGLRNEQFF
TRBV19,TRBJ1-1,.,.,TGTGCCAGTAGTATTATGGCGGCAAGTGTTGAAGCTTTCTTT,CASSIMAASVEAFF
TRBV7-2,TRBJ1-4,.,.,TGTGCCAGCAGCTTGCCAGGGTTGACGGAAAAACTGTTTTTT,CASSLPGLTEKLFF